The 19 T cell receptor beta chains given below trace back to one sample, sequenced in a study of OX40 agonist ivuxolimab in advanced cancers. The protocol was immunoSEQ multiplex PCR, while the TCRdb copy is restricted to in-frame clones and leaves out a portion. The sample lists 60,000 to 65,000 clones, roughly 80% occurring once. Sequencing used CD4+ or CD8+ T cells sorted from blood, obtained in a trial of the OX40 agonist ivuxolimab. The receptors derive from an adult with an advanced solid tumor such as melanoma, head and neck, liver or kidney cancer.

The rearrangement links TRBV5-4 to TRBJ2-7; tentative D call: TRBD2 (6 bases). This CDR3 has 15 residues. In germline, CDR1 is SGHNT, CDR2 YYREEE (reference sequence). V lost 4 bases to trimming and J lost 2 bases, with 16 bases between them. CDR3 sequence reads: CASSQVSGSTYEQYF. Written as DNA, the CDR3 is TGTGCCAGCAGCCAAGTTAGCGGATCGACCTACGAGCAGTACTTC.

In this sample, this clone turned up a few times. Here the CDR3 DNA reads TGTGCCAGCGTGGGGTTTGGGGACTTCAATCAGCCCCAGCATTTT. Translating it yields CASVGFGDFNQPQHF. The chain couples TRBV6-1 to TRBJ1-5; possibly TRBD1 for D (5 bases). CDR3 length: 15 residues. Germline assignment: CDR1 MNHNS and CDR2 SASEGT. V dropped 8 bases and J dropped 3 bases, with 17 bases sitting between them.

The chain recombines TRBV6-1 with TRBJ2-7; no firm D call. Germline assignment: CDR1 MNHNS and CDR2 SASEGT. The V and J ends lost 2 bases and 4 bases respectively, with 12 bases between them. The CDR3 has 14 amino acids. The CDR3 nucleotides are TGTGCCAGCAGTGAAATCGCGGTTGTATACGAGCAGTACTTC. It specifies CASSEIAVVYEQYF.

The chain is built from TRBV2 and TRBJ2-5; maybe TRBD1 (6 bases). The V and J ends lost 4 bases and 0 bases respectively, with 21 bases between them. The CDR3 covers 18 residues. CDR1 is SNHLY and CDR2 is FYNNEI in the germline V gene. CDR3 sequence reads: CASSGTGTPEWYQETQYF. In nucleotides, the CDR3 is TGTGCCAGCAGTGGGACCGGGACACCCGAGTGGTACCAAGAGACCCAGTACTTC.

The V gene is TRBV19, the J gene TRBJ1-1; no clear D. Trimming cost V 4 bases and J 5 bases, with 17 bases left between them. The germline CDR1 and CDR2 sequences are LNHDA and SQIVND (reference sequence). The CDR3 is made up of 15 amino acids. The CDR3 here is CASSSIGSVSTEAFF. The CDR3, as DNA: TGTGCCAGTAGTAGTATTGGCAGTGTTTCGACTGAAGCTTTCTTT.

The chain couples TRBV5-6 to TRBJ2-1; D perhaps matches TRBD2 (5 bases). Per the germline V gene, CDR1 is SGHDT and CDR2 is YYEEEE. Trimming removed 9 bases from V and 3 bases from J, with 19 bases in between. CDR3 length: 15 residues. The CDR3 DNA reads TGTGCCACCCAAGAGGGTTATCGGGTCTACAATGAGCAGTTCTTC. It codes for CATQEGYRVYNEQFF.

The chain combines TRBV11-2 with TRBJ2-1; D possibly matches TRBD1 or TRBD2 (5 bases each). Germline loops: CDR1 SGHAT, CDR2 FQNNGV. CDR3 size: 14 residues. V lost 1 base and J 8 bases, leaving 12 bases between the germline ends. The CDR3 spells CASSLGWGFHEQFF. The CDR3 DNA sequence: TGTGCCAGCAGCTTAGGGTGGGGGTTTCATGAGCAGTTCTTC.

The sample holds a few counts of this clone. This chain joins TRBV4-3 and TRBJ2-3; 8 bases map to TRBD2. With V trimmed by 1 base and J by 2 bases, 8 bases remained unmatched. CDR3 length: 17 residues. CDR1 and CDR2 from the germline V gene are LGHNA and YSLEER. This CDR3 is CASSQGVLADITDTQYF. The CDR3 DNA is TGCGCCAGCAGCCAAGGGGTACTAGCGGATATCACAGATACGCAGTATTTT.

Here the CDR3 DNA reads TGTGCCAGCAGTAGAAGTGGAAACACCATATATTTT. Protein sequence: CASSRSGNTIYF. V and J are TRBV6-1 and TRBJ1-3; unclear D gene. V lost 5 bases, J lost 3 bases, and 5 bases lay in between. Germline V CDR1 and CDR2: MNHNS, SASEGT. This CDR3 has 12 amino acids.

This chain uses TRBV6-1 with TRBJ1-2, with D uncertain. There are 12 residues in the CDR3. Trimming stripped 5 bases from V and 6 bases from J, with 10 bases between. Looked up from germline, CDR1 is MNHNS and CDR2 is SASEGT. Written as DNA, the CDR3 is TGTGCCAGCAGTCAATTGGGTGATGGCTACACCTTC. The encoded protein is CASSQLGDGYTF.

Points on this clone: Different DNA sequences within this sample yield the same CDR3. The genes are TRBV2 and TRBJ1-1; 8 bases map to TRBD1. This CDR3 has 13 amino acids. CDR1 and CDR2 (germline): SNHLY, FYNNEI. V shed 6 bases, J shed 4 bases, and the junction held 4 bases outside the gene matches. The CDR3 coding sequence is TGTGCCAGCAGGTTAACAGGGGGCACTGAAGCTTTCTTT. Protein sequence: CASRLTGGTEAFF.

V gene TRBV2 combines with J gene TRBJ1-3; unclear D gene. The V gene's germline CDR1 is SNHLY and CDR2 FYNNEI. This CDR3 comprises 14 residues. With 8 bases removed from V and 0 bases from J, the gap between germline ends came to 11 bases. The CDR3 is CASQEWVSGNTIYF. The CDR3 coding sequence is TGTGCCAGCCAAGAATGGGTCTCTGGAAACACCATATATTTT.

The chain employs TRBV14 and TRBJ2-3; the D gene could be TRBD1 or TRBD2 (5 bases each). Germline V gene lookup returns CDR1 SGHDN and CDR2 FVKESK. The V end was cut by 1 base, the J end by 5 bases, with 7 bases between. This CDR3 comprises 13 residues. CDR3 nucleotide sequence: TGTGCCAGCAGCCAAGCGGGGCAAGATACGCAGTATTTT. It yields the protein CASSQAGQDTQYF. Full variable domain (rest looked up from reference TRBV14 and TRBJ2-3): EAGVTQFPSHSVIEKGQTVTLRCDPISGHDNLYWYRRVMGKEIKFLLHFVKESKQDESGMPNNRFLAERTGGTYSTLKVQPAELEDSGVYFCASSQAGQDTQYFGPGTRLTVL.

The V call is TRBV4-3, the J call TRBJ1-4; a possible D gene is TRBD1 (5 bases). V gave up 0 bases and J gave up 8 bases, with 13 bases separating them. Germline V CDR1 and CDR2: LGHNA, YSLEER. This CDR3 is 15 amino acids long. The CDR3 region has the DNA TGCGCCAGCAGCCAAGATGGGACCCAAAGGGAAAAACTGTTTTTT. This encodes CASSQDGTQREKLFF.

The genes are TRBV7-5 and TRBJ2-7. TRBV7-5 corresponds to a pseudogene. The length of the CDR3 is 14 residues. The CDR3 DNA is TGTGTCAGAAGCTTTCTCCAAAGCTCCTACGAGCAGTACTTC. Protein: CVRSFLQSSYEQYF.

This chain connects TRBV29-1 to TRBJ1-2; possible D gene TRBD1, 5 bases. CDR1 is SQVTM, CDR2 ANQGSEA, per germline. V gave up 0 bases and J gave up 1 base, with 15 bases separating them. This CDR3 is 16 amino acids long. The CDR3 loop reads CSVEDRSAGHNYGYTF. The CDR3 DNA is TGCAGCGTTGAAGATCGGTCGGCAGGGCATAACTATGGCTACACCTTC.

The rearrangement links TRBV7-3 to TRBJ2-5, with 11 bases lining up with TRBD2. J lost 2 bases, V lost 4 bases, and 3 bases had no gene match. This CDR3 is 15 amino acids long. Per the germline V gene, CDR1 is SGHTA and CDR2 is FQGTGA. CDR3 DNA: TGTGCCAGCAGCTCGGGGACTAGCGGACAAGAGACCCAGTACTTC. This encodes CASSSGTSGQETQYF.

This clone has only one observation. The chain employs TRBV5-6 and TRBJ1-5; D not resolved. Per the germline V gene, CDR1 is SGHDT and CDR2 is YYEEEE. This CDR3 region has 15 residues. V lost 4 bases and J 12 bases, leaving 23 bases between the germline ends. CDR3 nucleotide sequence: TGTGCCAGCAGCCCCGCCGGACGCCCCGAGAACTTCCAGCATTTT. Its translation is CASSPAGRPENFQHF.

This chain uses TRBV6-1 with TRBJ2-6; 8 bases map to TRBD1. The V gene's germline CDR1 is MNHNS and CDR2 SASEGT. The V gene end was trimmed by 3 bases and the J gene end by 4 bases; junction bases not matched to a gene: 8. This CDR3 spans 17 amino acids. The CDR3 spells CASSEIQGAGGANVLTF. CDR3 nucleotides: TGTGCCAGCAGTGAGATTCAGGGGGCTGGCGGGGCCAACGTCCTGACTTTC.